This TCR beta chain derives from a study of beta chain features in type 1 diabetes. Study findings and constraints: Type 1 diabetes patients had moderately but significantly shorter TCRB CDR3s in all four CD4+ subsets.

The sequenced template was cDNA made from the entire isolated RNA. TCRdb's copy holds only in-frame clones and misses some; the assay was immunoSEQ multiplex PCR. This table holds 140,000 to 150,000 clones, around an eighth found once. In the case of this clone: Its target is unknown.

Germline loops: CDR1 MNHEY, CDR2 SMNVEV (reference sequence). The CDR3 has 13 amino acids. The germline V and J ends were trimmed by 3 bases and 7 bases, with 7 bases remaining between them. What was sequenced was central memory CD4+ T cells from blood. The chain recombines TRBV27 with TRBJ1-6; D is unresolved. This clonotype was obtained from a young man with type 1 diabetes. The CDR3 loop is CASSFTENSPLHF. As DNA, the CDR3 is TGTGCCAGCAGTTTCACGGAGAATTCACCCCTCCACTTT.